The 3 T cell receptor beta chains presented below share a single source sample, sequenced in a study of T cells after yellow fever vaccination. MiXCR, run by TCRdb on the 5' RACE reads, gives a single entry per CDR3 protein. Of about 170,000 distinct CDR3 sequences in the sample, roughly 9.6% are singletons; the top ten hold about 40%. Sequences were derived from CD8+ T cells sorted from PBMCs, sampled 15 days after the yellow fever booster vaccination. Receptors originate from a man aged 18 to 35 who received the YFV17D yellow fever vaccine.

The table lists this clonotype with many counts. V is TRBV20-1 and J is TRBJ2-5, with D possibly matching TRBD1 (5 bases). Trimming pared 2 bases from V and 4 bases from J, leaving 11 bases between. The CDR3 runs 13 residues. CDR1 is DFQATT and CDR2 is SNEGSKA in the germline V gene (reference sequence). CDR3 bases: TGCAGTGCTAGATTTGGTAGGGGAGAGACCCAGTACTTC. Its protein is CSARFGRGETQYF.

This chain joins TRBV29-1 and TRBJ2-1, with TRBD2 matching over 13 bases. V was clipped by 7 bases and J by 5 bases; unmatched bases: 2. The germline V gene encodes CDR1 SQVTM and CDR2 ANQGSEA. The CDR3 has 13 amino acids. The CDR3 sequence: CSAGLAGNNEQFF. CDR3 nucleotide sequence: TGCAGCGCGGGACTAGCGGGGAACAATGAGCAGTTCTTC.

DNA of the CDR3: TGCGCCAGCAGCCCCGACACAATCTATGGCTACACCTTC. Translation: CASSPDTIYGYTF. The rearrangement uses TRBV5-1 and TRBJ1-2; no firm D call. The CDR3 is 13 residues long. Germline V gene lookup returns CDR1 SGHRS and CDR2 YFSETQ. Trimming removed 4 bases from V and 4 bases from J, with 11 bases in between.